The source of this T cell receptor beta chain is a study of STAT5B mutations in CD4+ large granular lymphocyte leukemia (dated by TCRdb to between 2021 and 2023). Some background on the complete study: Among the healthy controls, the CDR3 'QG' motif was associated with a particular HLA allele. The study compared the TCRbeta repertoires of patients with CD4+ T-cell large granular lymphocyte leukemia against the TCRbeta repertoires of healthy blood donors. Flow cytometry performed on FACSCanto II or FACSVerse showed that the purified fractions had more than 95% purity among lymphocytes. On the study overall, not on this receptor specifically: Greater clonality appeared to be present in CD4-sorted patient repertoires than in healthy CD4+ repertoires, and the difference was retained after the putative leukemic clones were removed. The main leukemic clonotypes were found to be private to each patient, although 25% of the main leukemic clonotypes were detected at low frequency in the non-leukemic repertoires of other patients. The data were not HLA-matched, and the relatively small sample size could explain the higher clonality seen in CD4+ compared with CD8+ T-LGLL. TRBV06-family usage was enriched among the top patient clones (8/27) compared with healthy controls (2/35).

The sample holds one count of this clone. What this receptor recognizes is not known. Per-base qualities were not stored, and no clone one base away is much larger. Buffy coats from some 36 blood donors, supplied by the Finnish Red Cross blood service, were used as healthy controls. All TCR-sequenced material derived from peripheral blood: patient blood samples and healthy donor buffy coats. Peripheral blood mononuclear cells were isolated by Ficoll-Hypaque gradient centrifugation. CD4+ cells were purified magnetically from the buffy coats of healthy controls. Genomic DNA was extracted with the Gentra Puregene Cell and Tissue kit and quantified on a Qubit 2.0 fluorometer. The immunoSEQ assay at survey resolution was used to sequence TCRbeta rearrangements from genomic DNA. Turning to the authors' computational methods: A lowest detectable productive clonotype frequency of 2.59 x 10-5 was observed in the TCR sequencing data. Only productive TCRbeta rearrangements, defined as complete and in-frame sequences, were included in the analyses. Sample clonality was computed as Simpson clonality in the immunoSEQ Analyzer version 3.0. Clones were categorized by frequency as very rare, small, medium, large (1-20%) or hyperexpanded (>20%). OLGA 1.2.3 estimated generation probabilities, VDJtools produced V-gene circos plots, VDJdb was queried for specificities, and GLIPH identified CDR3 motifs. The table comes from immuneACCESS by way of TCRdb, which keeps in-frame sequences with V and J called. Part of the clones is missing from these tables; in studies checked, under half for an unresolved V gene and the rest for unknown reasons. From that table come the V and J calls and clone size; the DNA was used to work out D and trimming. The sample table contains 20,000 or so clones; only one count was recorded for around 75% of them. The ten most abundant clones make up 4% to 5% of the sample.

From its cysteine to its phenylalanine, the CDR3 spans 15 amino acids. Only the CDR3 region is kept as DNA, spanning 45 bases read in frame from base 1. Here V drops 6 bases and J drops 4 bases, and the junction holds 8 bases not matched to any gene. Sequences MDHEN (CDR1) and SYDVKM (CDR2) are obtained from the germline V gene. The specimen sequenced was CD4+ T cells from blood buffy coats. The V gene is TRBV28 and the J gene is TRBJ2-7, with TRBD2 identical over 11 junction bases. The sequence derives from a human donor in good health. CDR3 protein: CASSPPGLAEYEQYF. The DNA reads as follows: TGTGCCAGCAGCCCCCCGGGACTAGCGGAATACGAGCAGTACTTC.